A selection of T cell receptor beta chains follows, all from one sample in a study of T cells in Graves' hyperthyroidism and ophthalmopathy. TCRdb fed the multiplex PCR reads into MiXCR, producing one record per CDR3 protein. The sample shows approximately 430,000 distinct CDR3 sequences, around 14% of them seen only once. The sample was blood. Every receptor here comes from a young woman with Graves' hyperthyroidism. CDR3s include the opening cysteine and the closing phenylalanine or tryptophan. The order of the fields is V gene, J gene, clone size, D gene, CDR3 DNA, CDR3 protein. A D gene is named only where the DNA matches it firmly. Only part of the rows carry a size: once, few, many, or a class if the clone is expanded.

>TRBV20-1|TRBJ2-5|-|TRBD2
TGCAGTGCTAGTCCAAGCGGGAGGGCCCGGGAGACCCAGTACTTC
CSASPSGRARETQYF
>TRBV9|TRBJ2-2|-|-
TGTGCCAGCAGCGTGGCCGGGACACTTATAACGGCCGGGGAGCTGTTTTTT
CASSVAGTLITAGELFF
>TRBV6-1|TRBJ2-1|many|TRBD2
TGTGCCAGCAGTCCGACTAGCGGGAGTGTCCAGGAGCAGTTCTTC
CASSPTSGSVQEQFF
>TRBV2|TRBJ1-5|few|TRBD1
TGTGCCAGCAGTGGACAGGGGGCCCCACAGCCCCAGCATTTT
CASSGQGAPQPQHF
>TRBV6-2/TRBV6-3|TRBJ2-7|many|TRBD1
TGTGCCAGCAGTTACTTAGCCCGGACAGGGGTTTACGAGCAGTACTTC
CASSYLARTGVYEQYF
>TRBV20-1|TRBJ1-5|many|-
TGCAGTGCTAGAGATCGGGGCAGGGGAGGACAGCCCCAGCATTTT
CSARDRGRGGQPQHF
>TRBV5-6|TRBJ2-3|-|TRBD2
TGTGCCAGCAGCTTGAGAGGGACTAGCGGGAGAACAGATACGCAGTATTTT
CASSLRGTSGRTDTQYF
>TRBV11-2|TRBJ2-2|many|TRBD1
TGTGCCAGCAGCTCCCGGACAGGGAACCTCTTTCCCGGGGAGCTGTTTTTT
CASSSRTGNLFPGELFF
>TRBV20-1|TRBJ1-1|many|-
TGCAGTGCTAGAGACGTCGGTTTGAACACTGAAGCTTTCTTT
CSARDVGLNTEAFF
>TRBV28|TRBJ2-3|many|TRBD2
TGTGCCAGCGGTCAGCGGGGGCGCACAGATACGCAGTATTTT
CASGQRGRTDTQYF
>TRBV2|TRBJ1-6|-|TRBD1
TGTGCCAGCAGTAGGGGACAGGGAGTAAATTCACCCCTCCACTTT
CASSRGQGVNSPLHF
>TRBV29-1|TRBJ2-1|-|TRBD2
TGCAGCGTTGGGGGGGAGCGGGACTCCTACAATGAGCAGTTCTTC
CSVGGERDSYNEQFF
>TRBV9|TRBJ2-7|many|-
TGTGCCAGCAGCGTGCATGGGGTGCCCCACTCCTACGAGCAGTACTTC
CASSVHGVPHSYEQYF
>TRBV30|TRBJ1-3|few|TRBD1
TGTGCCCTTGGAGGACAGGGTGACACCATATATTTT
CALGGQGDTIYF
>TRBV5-1|TRBJ2-7|few|TRBD2
TGCGCCAGCAGCTTTGCAAGCGGGGGGTTCGAGCAGTACTTC
CASSFASGGFEQYF
>TRBV30|TRBJ2-7|-|-
TGTGCCTGGTCCCCGGTGGAGGGGTTCGGTCACGAGCAGTACTTC
CAWSPVEGFGHEQYF
>TRBV18|TRBJ1-6|many|-
TGTGCCAGCTCACCACAGGGAGCAAAGTCACCCCTCCACTTT
CASSPQGAKSPLHF
>TRBV27|TRBJ1-1|few|-
TGTGCCACCTATACGGGGCAAGCCACTGAAGCTTTCTTT
CATYTGQATEAFF
>TRBV19|TRBJ1-5|few|-
TGTGCCAGTAGGGGGCTTTATAGCAATCAGCCCCAGCATTTT
CASRGLYSNQPQHF
>TRBV5-1|TRBJ2-1|many|TRBD2
TGCGCCAGCAGCCCCGTAGCGGGAGGTTACAATGAGCAGTTCTTC
CASSPVAGGYNEQFF
>TRBV20-1|TRBJ1-2|few|TRBD1
TGCAGTGGCCTTACCCCCCGGACAGGGGAGGGGGGCTACACCTTC
CSGLTPRTGEGGYTF
>TRBV28|TRBJ2-7|-|-
TGTGCCAGCAGCTACCAATCGCGCAGCTACGAGCAGTACTTC
CASSYQSRSYEQYF
>TRBV20-1|TRBJ2-3|many|-
TGCAGTGCCTGGGGGGATACGCAGTATTTT
CSAWGDTQYF
>TRBV5-1|TRBJ2-7|many|-
TGCGCCAGCAGCTTGGAGTCGGGGGACTACGAGCAGTACTTC
CASSLESGDYEQYF
>TRBV13|TRBJ2-7|many|-
TGTGCCAGCAGCTTAGGTGGGGGCCCCCTTTCCTACGAGCAGTACTTC
CASSLGGGPLSYEQYF
>TRBV18|TRBJ1-1|-|-
TGTGCCAGCTCACCCTCAAGGGTGGGGGGAACTGAAGCTTTCTTT
CASSPSRVGGTEAFF
>TRBV13|TRBJ1-6|many|-
TGTGCCAGCAGCTTCGGGGAAGGTCCGGGTTCACCCCTCCACTTT
CASSFGEGPGSPLHF
>TRBV3-1|TRBJ1-2|-|-
TGTGCCAGCACCCAAGGGGGGCTGGGAGCTAACTATGGCTACACCTTC
CASTQGGLGANYGYTF
>TRBV7-9|TRBJ1-6|many|-
TGTGCCACGACGCGGGGGGGTAATTCACCCCTCCACTTT
CATTRGGNSPLHF
>TRBV10-3|TRBJ2-7|-|TRBD2
TGTGCCATCAGTGACGGACTAGCGGCGAGCTCCTACGAGCAGTACTTC
CAISDGLAASSYEQYF
>TRBV3-1|TRBJ2-1|many|TRBD2
TGTGCCAGCAGTTTAGCCGCTAGCGGGGGGACCTACAATGAGCAGTTCTTC
CASSLAASGGTYNEQFF
>TRBV20-1|TRBJ1-2|many|TRBD1
TGCAGTGCTAGAGATCCGGACAGGGCTTACTATGGCTACACCTTC
CSARDPDRAYYGYTF